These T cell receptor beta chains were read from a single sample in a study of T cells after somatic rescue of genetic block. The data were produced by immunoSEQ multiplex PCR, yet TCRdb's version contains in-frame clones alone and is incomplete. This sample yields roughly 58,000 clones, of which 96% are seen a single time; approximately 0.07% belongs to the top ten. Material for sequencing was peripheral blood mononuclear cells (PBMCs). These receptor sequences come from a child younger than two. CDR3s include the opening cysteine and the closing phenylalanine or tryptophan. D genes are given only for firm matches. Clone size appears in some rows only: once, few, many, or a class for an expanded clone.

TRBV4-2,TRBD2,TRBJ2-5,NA,TGTGCCAGCAGCCAAGCAGAGACTAGCGGTCAAGAGACCCAGTACTTC,CASSQAETSGQETQYF
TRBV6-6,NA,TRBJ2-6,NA,TGTGCCAGCAGTTACCCCGAGGCTGGGGCCAACGTCCTGACTTTC,CASSYPEAGANVLTF
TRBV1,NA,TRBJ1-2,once,TGCACCAGCAGCCCAGTAGGGGGCCACTATGGCTACACCTTC,CTSSPVGGHYGYTF
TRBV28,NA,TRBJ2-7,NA,TGTGCCAGCAGTCCTCTGAGCTCCTACGAGCAGTACTTC,CASSPLSSYEQYF
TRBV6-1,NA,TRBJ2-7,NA,TGTGCCAGCACGGATTGGGGAGAGCAGTACTTC,CASTDWGEQYF
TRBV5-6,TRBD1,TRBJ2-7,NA,TGTGCCAGCAGCTTGGGACAGGGCTCCTACGAGCAGTACTTC,CASSLGQGSYEQYF
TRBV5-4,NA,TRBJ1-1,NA,TGTGCCAGCAGCTCGCCAATGGGGCAGTTGAACACTGAAGCTTTCTTT,CASSSPMGQLNTEAFF
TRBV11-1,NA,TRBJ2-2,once,TGTGCCAGCAGTTTCTTGATAGGGGCAAACACCGGGGAGCTGTTTTTT,CASSFLIGANTGELFF
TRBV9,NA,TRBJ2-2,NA,TGTGCCAGCAGCGTAGGGCCCAACACCGGGGAGCTGTTTTTT,CASSVGPNTGELFF
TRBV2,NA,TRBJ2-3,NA,TGTGCCAGCAGTGGGAGAGATACGCAGTATTTT,CASSGRDTQYF
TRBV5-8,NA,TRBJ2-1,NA,TGTGCCAGCAGCTTGGCCAACGGGGGCTCCTACAATGAGCAGTTCTTC,CASSLANGGSYNEQFF
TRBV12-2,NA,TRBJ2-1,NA,TGTGCAAGTCGCTTAGCCCATCGGGACAGCTCCTACAATGAGCAGTTCTTC,CASRLAHRDSSYNEQFF
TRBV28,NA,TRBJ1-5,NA,TGTGCCAGCAGTTTTCGGGAAACAAGCAATCAGCCCCAGCATTTT,CASSFRETSNQPQHF
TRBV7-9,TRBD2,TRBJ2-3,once,TGTGCCAGCAGGTTAAGCGGGAGAGGGGGCACAGATACGCAGTATTTT,CASRLSGRGGTDTQYF
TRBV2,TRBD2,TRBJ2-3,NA,TGTGCCAGCAGTTTAGACGTACTAGCGACGAGCACAGATACGCAGTATTTT,CASSLDVLATSTDTQYF
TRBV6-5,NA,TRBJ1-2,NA,TGTGCCAGCAGCCTAGACAGCTATGGCTACACCTTC,CASSLDSYGYTF
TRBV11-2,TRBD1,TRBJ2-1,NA,TGTGCCAGCAGCTTAGTCCAGGGGGCCACAGGTGAGCAGTTCTTC,CASSLVQGATGEQFF
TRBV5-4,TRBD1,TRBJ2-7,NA,TGTGCCAGCAGCTTGGGACAGGGGGCCTACGAGCAGTACTTC,CASSLGQGAYEQYF
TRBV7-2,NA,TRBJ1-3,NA,TGTGCCAGCAGCCCCCGACACTCTGGAAACACCATATATTTT,CASSPRHSGNTIYF
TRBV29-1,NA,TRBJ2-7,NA,TGCAGCGTTCTGTACTACGAGCAGTACTTC,CSVLYYEQYF
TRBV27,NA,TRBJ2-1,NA,TGTGCCAGCAAGAGACTTGGGGCAGCTTACAATGAGCAGTTCTTC,CASKRLGAAYNEQFF
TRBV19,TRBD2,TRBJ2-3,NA,TGTGCCAGCAGCGGGGGTAACACAGATACGCAGTATTTT,CASSGGNTDTQYF
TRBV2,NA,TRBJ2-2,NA,TGTGCCAGCAGGATCACCGGGGAGCTGTTTTTT,CASRITGELFF
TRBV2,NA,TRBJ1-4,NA,TGTGCCAGCAGTGTAATAGGGGGGCAAAAACTGTTTTTT,CASSVIGGQKLFF
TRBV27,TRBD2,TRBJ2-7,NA,TGTGCCAGCAGTTTTCGCGGGAGCACCTACGAGCAGTACTTC,CASSFRGSTYEQYF
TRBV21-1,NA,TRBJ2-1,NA,TGTGCCAGCCCTCCGGGACTAGCGGGAGGTCTCTTATACAATGAGCAGTTCTTC,CASPPGLAGGLLYNEQFF
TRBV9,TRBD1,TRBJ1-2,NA,TGTGCCAGCAGCGCAGGACAGGCCTATGGCTACACCTTC,CASSAGQAYGYTF
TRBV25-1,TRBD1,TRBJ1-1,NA,TGTGCCAGCAGTGGGACAGGATCTGGGGCTTTCTTT,CASSGTGSGAFF
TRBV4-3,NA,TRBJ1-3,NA,TGCGCCAGCAGCCAGGGACACTCTGGAAACACCATATATTTT,CASSQGHSGNTIYF
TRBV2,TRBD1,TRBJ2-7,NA,TGTGCCAGCTTCCGGGACAGGGTCCACGAGCAGTACTTC,CASFRDRVHEQYF
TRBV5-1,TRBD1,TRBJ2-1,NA,TGCGCCAGCAGGGACAGGGATGTTTACAATGAGCAGTTCTTC,CASRDRDVYNEQFF
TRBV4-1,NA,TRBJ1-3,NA,TGCGCCAGTTTTCCTATCAGGGAATCTTCTTCTGGAAACACCATATATTTT,CASFPIRESSSGNTIYF
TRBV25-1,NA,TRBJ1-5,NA,TGTGCCAGCAGTGATAGGGGCAATCAGCCCCAGCATTTT,CASSDRGNQPQHF
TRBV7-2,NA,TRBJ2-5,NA,TGTGCCAGCAGCTTATCAGGAGAGACCCAGTACTTC,CASSLSGETQYF
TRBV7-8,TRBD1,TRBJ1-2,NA,TGTGCCAGCAGCTCCGGACAGGAGATTAACTATGGCTACACCTTC,CASSSGQEINYGYTF
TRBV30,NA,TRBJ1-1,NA,TGTGCCTGGAGTGTACGAGGGTACACTGAAGCTTTCTTT,CAWSVRGYTEAFF
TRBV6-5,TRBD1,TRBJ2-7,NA,TGTGCCAGCAGTTACTCGGGACAGACCTACGAGCAGTACTTC,CASSYSGQTYEQYF
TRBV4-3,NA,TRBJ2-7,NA,TGCGCCAGCAGTCAAGGACTATTACTCTCCTACGAGCAGTACTTC,CASSQGLLLSYEQYF
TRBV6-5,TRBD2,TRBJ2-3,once,TGTGCCAGCAGTTACTCGACTAGCGGGAGAGATACGCAGTATTTT,CASSYSTSGRDTQYF
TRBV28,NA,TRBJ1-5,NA,TGTGCCAGCAGTTTACCGACAGGATCGGGGAATCAGCCCCAGCATTTT,CASSLPTGSGNQPQHF
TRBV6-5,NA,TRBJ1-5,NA,TGTGCCAGCAGTTACTCGCGGAATGGCAATCAGCCCCAGCATTTT,CASSYSRNGNQPQHF
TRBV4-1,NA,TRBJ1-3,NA,TGCGCCAGCAGCCACAGCTCTGGAAACACCATATATTTT,CASSHSSGNTIYF